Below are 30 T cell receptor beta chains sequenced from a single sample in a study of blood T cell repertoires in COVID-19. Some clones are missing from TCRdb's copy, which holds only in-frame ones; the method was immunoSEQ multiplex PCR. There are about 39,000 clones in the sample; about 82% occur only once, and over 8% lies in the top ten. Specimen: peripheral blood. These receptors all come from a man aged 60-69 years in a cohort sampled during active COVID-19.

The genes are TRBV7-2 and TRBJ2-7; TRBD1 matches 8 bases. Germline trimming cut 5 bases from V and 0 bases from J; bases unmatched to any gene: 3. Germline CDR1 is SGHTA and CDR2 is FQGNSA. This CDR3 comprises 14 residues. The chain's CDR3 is CASSPGTGSYEQYF. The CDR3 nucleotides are TGTGCCAGCAGCCCGGGGACAGGCTCCTACGAGCAGTACTTC.

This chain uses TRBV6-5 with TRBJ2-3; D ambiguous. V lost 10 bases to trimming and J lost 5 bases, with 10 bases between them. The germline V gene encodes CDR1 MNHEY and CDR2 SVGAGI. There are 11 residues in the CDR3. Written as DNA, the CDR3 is TGTGCCACCAGACGAGGAGATACGCAGTATTTT. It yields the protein CATRRGDTQYF.

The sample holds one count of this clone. This CDR3 reads CASSSYNEQFF. In DNA, the CDR3 is TGTGCCAGCAGCTCTTATAATGAGCAGTTCTTC. The V and J genes are TRBV5-6 and TRBJ2-1; D is unresolved. The germline V and J ends were trimmed by 3 bases and 7 bases, with 5 bases remaining between them. The CDR3 sequence is 11 residues long. Looked up from germline, CDR1 is SGHDT and CDR2 is YYEEEE.

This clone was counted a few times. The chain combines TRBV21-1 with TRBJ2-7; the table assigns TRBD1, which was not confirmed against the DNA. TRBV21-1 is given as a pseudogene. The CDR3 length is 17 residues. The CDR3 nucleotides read TGTGCCAGCAGGGGAAAGACAGGGGACAGGGAAGCCTACGAGCAGTACTTC. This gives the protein CASRGKTGDREAYEQYF.

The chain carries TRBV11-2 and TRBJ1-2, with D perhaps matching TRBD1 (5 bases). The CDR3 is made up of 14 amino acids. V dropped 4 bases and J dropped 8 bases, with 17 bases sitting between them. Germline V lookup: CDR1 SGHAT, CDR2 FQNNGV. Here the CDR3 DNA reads TGTGCCAGCAGCTACCGGGGGACGGTGGCGGGCTACACCTTC. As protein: CASSYRGTVAGYTF.

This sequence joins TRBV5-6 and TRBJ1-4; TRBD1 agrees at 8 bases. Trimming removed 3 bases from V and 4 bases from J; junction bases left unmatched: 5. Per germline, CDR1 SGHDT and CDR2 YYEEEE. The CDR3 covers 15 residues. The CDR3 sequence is CASSSDREINEKLFF. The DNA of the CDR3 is TGTGCCAGCAGCTCGGACAGGGAGATTAATGAAAAACTGTTTTTT. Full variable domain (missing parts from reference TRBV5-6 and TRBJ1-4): DAGVTQSPTHLIKTRGQQVTLRCSPKSGHDTVSWYQQALGQGPQFIFQYYEEEERQRGNFPDRFSGHQFPNYSSELNVNALLLGDSALYLCASSSDREINEKLFFGSGTQLSVL.

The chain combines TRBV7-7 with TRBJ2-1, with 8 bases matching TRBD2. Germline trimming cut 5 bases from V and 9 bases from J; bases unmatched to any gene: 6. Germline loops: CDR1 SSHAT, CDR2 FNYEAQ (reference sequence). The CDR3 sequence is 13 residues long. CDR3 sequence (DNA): TGTGCCAGCAGCATCGGGGGGGCACGTGAGCAGTTCTTC. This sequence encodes CASSIGGAREQFF.

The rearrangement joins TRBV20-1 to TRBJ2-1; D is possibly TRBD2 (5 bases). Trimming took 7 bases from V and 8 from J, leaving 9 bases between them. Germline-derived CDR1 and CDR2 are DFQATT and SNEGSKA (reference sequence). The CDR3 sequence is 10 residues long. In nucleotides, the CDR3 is TGCAGTGTCCCGGGATATGAGCAGTTCTTC. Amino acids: CSVPGYEQFF.

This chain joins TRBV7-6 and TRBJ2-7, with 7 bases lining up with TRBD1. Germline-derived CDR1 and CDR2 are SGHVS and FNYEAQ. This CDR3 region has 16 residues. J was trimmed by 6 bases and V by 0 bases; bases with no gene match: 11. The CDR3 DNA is TGTGCCAGCAGCTTAGCGACAGGGAATCAGATAGGCGAGCAGTACTTC. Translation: CASSLATGNQIGEQYF. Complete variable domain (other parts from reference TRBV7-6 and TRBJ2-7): GAGVSQSPRYKVTKRGQDVALRCDPISGHVSLYWYRQALGQGPEFLTYFNYEAQQDKSGLPNDRFSAERPEGSISTLTIQRTEQRDSAMYRCASSLATGNQIGEQYFGPGTRLTVT.

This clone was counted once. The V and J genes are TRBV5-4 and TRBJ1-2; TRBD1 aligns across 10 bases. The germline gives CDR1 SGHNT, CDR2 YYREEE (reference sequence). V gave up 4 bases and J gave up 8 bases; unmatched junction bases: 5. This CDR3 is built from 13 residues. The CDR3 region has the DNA TGTGCCAGCAGCCGGACAGGGGGGGGCGGCTACACCTTC. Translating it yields CASSRTGGGGYTF.

CDR3 amino acids: CASSPGGSTGSYEQYF. Here the CDR3 DNA reads TGTGCCAGCTCACCTGGGGGATCGACAGGGTCCTACGAGCAGTACTTC. V and J are TRBV18 and TRBJ2-7; 7 bases are shared with TRBD1. This CDR3 has 16 residues. After removal of 3 bases from V and 1 base from J, the junction contained 9 bases not matched to a gene. Germline values: CDR1 KGHSH, CDR2 LQKENI.

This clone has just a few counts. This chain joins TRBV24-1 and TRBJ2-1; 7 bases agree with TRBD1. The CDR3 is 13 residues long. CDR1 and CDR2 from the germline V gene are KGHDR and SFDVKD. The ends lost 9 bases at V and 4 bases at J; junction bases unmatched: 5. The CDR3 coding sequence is TGTGCCACCCAGGGGGTCCCTTACAATGAGCAGTTCTTC. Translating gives CATQGVPYNEQFF.

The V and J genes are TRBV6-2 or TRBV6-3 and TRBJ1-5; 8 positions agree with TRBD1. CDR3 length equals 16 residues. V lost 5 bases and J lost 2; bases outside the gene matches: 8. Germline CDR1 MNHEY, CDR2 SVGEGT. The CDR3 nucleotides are TGTGCCAGCAGTAGATCAGGGGGCGCGGGCAATCAGCCCCAGCATTTT. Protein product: CASSRSGGAGNQPQHF.

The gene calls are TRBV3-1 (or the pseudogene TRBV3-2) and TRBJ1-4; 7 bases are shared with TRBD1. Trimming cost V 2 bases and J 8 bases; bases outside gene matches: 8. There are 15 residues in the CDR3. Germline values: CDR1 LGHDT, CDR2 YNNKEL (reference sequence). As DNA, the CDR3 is TGTGCCAGCAGCCAAAGGGGGCTCGGGGCCGAAAAACTGTTTTTT. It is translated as CASSQRGLGAEKLFF.

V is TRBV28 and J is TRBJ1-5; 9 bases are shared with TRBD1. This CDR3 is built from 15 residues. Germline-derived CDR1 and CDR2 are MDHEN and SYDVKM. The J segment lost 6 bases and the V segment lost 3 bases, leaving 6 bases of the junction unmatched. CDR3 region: CASSLGDREFQPQHF. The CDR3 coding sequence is TGTGCCAGCAGTTTGGGGGACAGGGAATTTCAGCCCCAGCATTTT.

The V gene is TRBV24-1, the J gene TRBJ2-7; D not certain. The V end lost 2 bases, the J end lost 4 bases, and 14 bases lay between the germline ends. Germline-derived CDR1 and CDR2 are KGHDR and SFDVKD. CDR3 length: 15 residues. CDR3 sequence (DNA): TGTGCCACCAGTGATTCTAGAGTTTTGACGTACGAGCAGTACTTC. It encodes CATSDSRVLTYEQYF.

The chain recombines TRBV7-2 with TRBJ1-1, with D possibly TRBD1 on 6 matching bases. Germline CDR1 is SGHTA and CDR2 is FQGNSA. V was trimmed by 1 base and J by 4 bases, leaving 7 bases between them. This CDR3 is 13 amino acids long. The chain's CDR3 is CASSLEGVTEAFF. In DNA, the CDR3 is TGTGCCAGCAGCTTAGAGGGGGTCACTGAAGCTTTCTTT.

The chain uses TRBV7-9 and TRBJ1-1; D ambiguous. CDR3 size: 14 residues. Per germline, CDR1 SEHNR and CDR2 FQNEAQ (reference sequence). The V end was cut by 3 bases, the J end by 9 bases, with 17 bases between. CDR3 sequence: CASSFPTPFGKAFF. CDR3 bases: TGTGCCAGCAGCTTCCCGACGCCCTTCGGGAAAGCTTTCTTT.

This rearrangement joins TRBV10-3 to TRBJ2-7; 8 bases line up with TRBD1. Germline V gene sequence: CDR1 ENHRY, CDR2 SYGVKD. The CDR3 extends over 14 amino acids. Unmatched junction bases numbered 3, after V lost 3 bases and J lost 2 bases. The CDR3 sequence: CAISDPGQAYEQYF. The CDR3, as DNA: TGTGCCATCAGTGACCCGGGACAGGCCTACGAGCAGTACTTC.

The CDR3 loop is CASSPPGAGEKLFF. CDR3 nucleotides: TGTGCCAGCTCACCACCAGGGGCGGGAGAAAAACTGTTTTTT. J is TRBJ1-4 and V is TRBV18, with a weak D call TRBD1 (5 bases). Germline loops: CDR1 KGHSH, CDR2 LQKENI. The CDR3 is made up of 14 amino acids. The germline V and J ends were trimmed by 0 bases and 8 bases, with 10 bases remaining between them.

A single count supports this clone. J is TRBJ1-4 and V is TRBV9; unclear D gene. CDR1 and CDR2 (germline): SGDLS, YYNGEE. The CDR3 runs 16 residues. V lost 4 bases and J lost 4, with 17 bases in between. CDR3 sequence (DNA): TGTGCCAGCAGCCCCGGGGAGGTCAGGCTTAATGAAAAACTGTTTTTT. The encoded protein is CASSPGEVRLNEKLFF.

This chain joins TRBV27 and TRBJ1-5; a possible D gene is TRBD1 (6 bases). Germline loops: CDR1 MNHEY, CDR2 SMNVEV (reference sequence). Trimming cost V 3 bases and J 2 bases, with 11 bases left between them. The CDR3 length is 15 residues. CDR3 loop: CASSFLQGGNQPQHF. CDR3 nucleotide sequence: TGTGCCAGCAGTTTCCTACAGGGCGGCAATCAGCCCCAGCATTTT.

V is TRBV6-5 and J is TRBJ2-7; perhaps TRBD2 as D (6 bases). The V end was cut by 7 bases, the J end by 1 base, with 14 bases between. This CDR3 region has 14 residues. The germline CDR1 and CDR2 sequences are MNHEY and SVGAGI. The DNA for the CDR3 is TGTGCCAGCACCTTGGCAGCGGGTTCCTACGAGCAGTACTTC. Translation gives CASTLAAGSYEQYF.

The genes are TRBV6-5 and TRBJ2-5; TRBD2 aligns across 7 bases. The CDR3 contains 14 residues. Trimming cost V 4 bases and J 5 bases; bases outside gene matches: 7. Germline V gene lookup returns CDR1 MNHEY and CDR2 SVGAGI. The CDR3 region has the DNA TGTGCCAGCAGTTTCACGGGGGGAGGGGAGACCCAGTACTTC. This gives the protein CASSFTGGGETQYF.

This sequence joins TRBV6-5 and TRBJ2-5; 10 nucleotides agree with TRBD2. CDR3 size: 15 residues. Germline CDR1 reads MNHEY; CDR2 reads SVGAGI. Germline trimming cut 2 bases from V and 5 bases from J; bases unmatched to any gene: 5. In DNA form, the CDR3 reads TGTGCCAGCAGTTACACTAGCGGGGTGGGGGAGACCCAGTACTTC. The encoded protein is CASSYTSGVGETQYF.

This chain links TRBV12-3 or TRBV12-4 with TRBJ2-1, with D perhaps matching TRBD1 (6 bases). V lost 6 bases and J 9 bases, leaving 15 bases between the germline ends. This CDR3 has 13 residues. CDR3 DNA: TGTGCCAGCAGATCAACAGGGACGACTGAGCAGTTCTTC. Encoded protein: CASRSTGTTEQFF.

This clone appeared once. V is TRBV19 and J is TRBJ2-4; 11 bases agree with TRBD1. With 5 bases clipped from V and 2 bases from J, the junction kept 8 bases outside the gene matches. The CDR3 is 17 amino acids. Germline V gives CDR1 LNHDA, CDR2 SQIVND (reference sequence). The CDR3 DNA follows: TGTGCCAGTAGTTGGGGACAGGGGGAATCATCCAAAAACATTCAGTACTTC. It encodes CASSWGQGESSKNIQYF. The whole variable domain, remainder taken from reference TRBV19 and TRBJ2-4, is DGGITQSPKYLFRKEGQNVTLSCEQNLNHDAMYWYRQDPGQGLRLIYYSQIVNDFQKGDIAEGYSVSREKKESFPLTVTSAQKNPTAFYLCASSWGQGESSKNIQYFGAGTRLSVL.

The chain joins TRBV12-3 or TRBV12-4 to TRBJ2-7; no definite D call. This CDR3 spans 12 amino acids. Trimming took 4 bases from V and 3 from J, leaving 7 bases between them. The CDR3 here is CASSSVGYEQYF. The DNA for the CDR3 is TGTGCCAGCAGTTCCGTCGGCTACGAGCAGTACTTC.

Here the CDR3 reads CASSLGAGGPGDTQYF. CDR3 DNA sequence: TGTGCCAGCAGCTTGGGAGCGGGAGGGCCAGGGGATACGCAGTATTTT. The rearrangement links TRBV5-4 to TRBJ2-3; 10 bases are a match to TRBD2. V shed 0 bases and J 6 bases; nucleotides not matched to a gene: 7. CDR1 is SGHNT, CDR2 YYREEE, per germline (reference sequence). The CDR3 length is 16 residues.

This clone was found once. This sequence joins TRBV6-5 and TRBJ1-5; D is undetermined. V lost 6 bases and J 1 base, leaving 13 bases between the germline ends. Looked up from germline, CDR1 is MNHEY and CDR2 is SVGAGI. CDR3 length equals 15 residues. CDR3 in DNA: TGTGCCAGCAGACCAAGGATCGGGAGCAATCAGCCCCAGCATTTT. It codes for CASRPRIGSNQPQHF.